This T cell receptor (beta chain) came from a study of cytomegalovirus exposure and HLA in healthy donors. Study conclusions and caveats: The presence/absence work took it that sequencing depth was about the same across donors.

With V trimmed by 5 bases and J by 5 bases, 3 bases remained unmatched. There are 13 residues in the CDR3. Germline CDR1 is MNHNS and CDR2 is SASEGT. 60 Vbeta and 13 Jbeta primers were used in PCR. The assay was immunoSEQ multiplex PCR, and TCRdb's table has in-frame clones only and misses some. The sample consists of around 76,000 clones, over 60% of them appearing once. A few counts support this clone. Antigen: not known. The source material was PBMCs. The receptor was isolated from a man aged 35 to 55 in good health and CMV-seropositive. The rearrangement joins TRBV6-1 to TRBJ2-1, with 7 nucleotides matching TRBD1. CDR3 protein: CASSFTGDNEQFF. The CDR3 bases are TGTGCCAGCAGTTTTACAGGGGACAATGAGCAGTTCTTC.